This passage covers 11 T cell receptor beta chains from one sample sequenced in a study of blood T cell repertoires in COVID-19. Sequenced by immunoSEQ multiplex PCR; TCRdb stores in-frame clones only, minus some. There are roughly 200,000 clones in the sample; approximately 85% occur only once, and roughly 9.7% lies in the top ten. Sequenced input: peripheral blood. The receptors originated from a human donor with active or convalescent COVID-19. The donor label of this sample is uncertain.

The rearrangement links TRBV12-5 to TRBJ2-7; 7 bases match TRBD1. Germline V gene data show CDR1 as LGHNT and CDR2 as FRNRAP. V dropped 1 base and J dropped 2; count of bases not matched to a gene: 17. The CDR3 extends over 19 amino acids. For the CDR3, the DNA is TGTGCTAGTGGTTTGGCATCAGGTCTCCGACAGGGCTGGGCCTACGAGCAGTACTTC. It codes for CASGLASGLRQGWAYEQYF. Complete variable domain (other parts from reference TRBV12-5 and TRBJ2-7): DARVTQTPRHKVTEMGQEVTMRCQPILGHNTVFWYRQTMMQGLELLAYFRNRAPLDDSGMPKDRFSAEMPDATLATLKIQPSEPRDSAVYFCASGLASGLRQGWAYEQYFGPGTRLTVT.

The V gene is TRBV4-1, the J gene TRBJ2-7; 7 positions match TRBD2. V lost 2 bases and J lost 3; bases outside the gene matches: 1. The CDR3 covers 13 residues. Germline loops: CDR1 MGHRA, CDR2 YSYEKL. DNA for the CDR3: TGCGCCAGCAGCCAACGCGGGGGCTACGAGCAGTACTTC. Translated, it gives CASSQRGGYEQYF.

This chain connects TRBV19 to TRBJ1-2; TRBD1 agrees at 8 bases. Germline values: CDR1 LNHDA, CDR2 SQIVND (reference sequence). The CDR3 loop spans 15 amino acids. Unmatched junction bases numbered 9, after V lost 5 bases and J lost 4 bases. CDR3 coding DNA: TGTGCCAGTAGTGAGGGACAGGCCTTCCCCTATGGCTACACCTTC. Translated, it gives CASSEGQAFPYGYTF.

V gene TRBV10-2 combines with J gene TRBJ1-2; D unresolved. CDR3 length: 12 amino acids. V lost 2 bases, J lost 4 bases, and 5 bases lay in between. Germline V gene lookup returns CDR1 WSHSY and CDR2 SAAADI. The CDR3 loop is CASSENSYGYTF. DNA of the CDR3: TGCGCCAGCAGTGAGAACTCCTATGGCTACACCTTC.

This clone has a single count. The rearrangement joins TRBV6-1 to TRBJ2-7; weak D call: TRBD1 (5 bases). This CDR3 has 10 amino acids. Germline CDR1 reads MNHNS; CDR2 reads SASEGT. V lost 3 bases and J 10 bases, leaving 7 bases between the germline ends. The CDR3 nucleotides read TGTGCCAGCAGTGACAGGGTACAGTACTTC. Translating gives CASSDRVQYF.

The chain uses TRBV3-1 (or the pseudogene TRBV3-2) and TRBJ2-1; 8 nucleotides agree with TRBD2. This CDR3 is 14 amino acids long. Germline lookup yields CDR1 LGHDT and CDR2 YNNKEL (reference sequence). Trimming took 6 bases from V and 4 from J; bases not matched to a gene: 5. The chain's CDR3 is CASSRGGSYNEQFF. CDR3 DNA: TGTGCCAGCAGTCGCGGGGGGAGTTACAATGAGCAGTTCTTC.

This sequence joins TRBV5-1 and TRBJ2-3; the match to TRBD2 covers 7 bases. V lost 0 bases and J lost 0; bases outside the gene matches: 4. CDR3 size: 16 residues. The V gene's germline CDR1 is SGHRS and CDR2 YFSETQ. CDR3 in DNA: TGCGCCAGCAGCTTGGTACCGGGAGGTAGCACAGATACGCAGTATTTT. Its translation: CASSLVPGGSTDTQYF.

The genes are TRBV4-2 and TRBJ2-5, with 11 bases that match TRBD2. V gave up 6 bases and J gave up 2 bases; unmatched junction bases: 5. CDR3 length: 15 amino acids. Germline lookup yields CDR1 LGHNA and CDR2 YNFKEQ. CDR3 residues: CASRPSGGKQETQYF. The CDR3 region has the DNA TGTGCCAGCAGGCCTAGCGGGGGGAAACAAGAGACCCAGTACTTC.

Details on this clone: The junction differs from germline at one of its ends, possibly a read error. CDR3 bases: TGCGCCAGCAGCTTTACAGGGACACCCCTTCACTTT. Protein sequence: CASSFTGTPLHF. The J gene is TRBJ1-6, the V gene TRBV5-1, with D perhaps matching TRBD1 (6 bases). Per germline, CDR1 SGHRS and CDR2 YFSETQ. The CDR3 covers 12 residues.

The CDR3 loop reads CASSQLASKKLFF. DNA for the CDR3: TGTGCCAGCAGCCAGTTGGCCTCCAAAAAACTGTTTTTT. This chain joins TRBV9 and TRBJ1-4; no reliable D call. The germline CDR1 and CDR2 sequences are SGDLS and YYNGEE. The CDR3 has 13 residues. The germline V and J ends were trimmed by 4 bases and 9 bases, with 13 bases remaining between them. Complete variable domain (other parts from reference TRBV9 and TRBJ1-4): DSGVTQTPKHLITATGQRVTLRCSPRSGDLSVYWYQQSLDQGLQFLIQYYNGEERAKGNILERFSAQQFPDLHSELNLSSLELGDSALYFCASSQLASKKLFFGSGTQLSVL.

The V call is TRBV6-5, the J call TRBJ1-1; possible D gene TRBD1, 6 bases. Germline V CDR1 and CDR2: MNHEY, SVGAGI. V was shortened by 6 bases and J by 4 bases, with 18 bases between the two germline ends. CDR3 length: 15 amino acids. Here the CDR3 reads CASSMDRNTVTEAFF. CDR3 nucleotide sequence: TGTGCCAGCAGCATGGACAGAAACACGGTCACTGAAGCTTTCTTT.